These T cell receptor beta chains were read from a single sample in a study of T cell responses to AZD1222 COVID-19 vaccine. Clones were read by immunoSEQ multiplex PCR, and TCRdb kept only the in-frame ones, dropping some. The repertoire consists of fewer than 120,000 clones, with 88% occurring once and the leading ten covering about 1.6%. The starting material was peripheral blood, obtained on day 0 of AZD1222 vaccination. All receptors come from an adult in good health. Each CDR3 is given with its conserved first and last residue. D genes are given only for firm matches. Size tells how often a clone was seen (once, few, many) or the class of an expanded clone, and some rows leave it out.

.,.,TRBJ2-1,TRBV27,CASSLSFSQGGRNEQFF,TGTGCCAGCAGTTTATCGTTTTCGCAGGGTGGACGCAATGAGCAGTTCTTC
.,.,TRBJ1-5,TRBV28,CASSLSPAGPQHF,TGTGCCAGCAGTTTATCCCCGGCAGGACCCCAGCATTTT
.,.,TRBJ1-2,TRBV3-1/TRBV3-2,CASSPVGANAGYTF,TGTGCCAGCAGCCCAGTTGGGGCAAATGCTGGCTACACCTTC
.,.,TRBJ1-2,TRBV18,CASSPRAEGVYGYTF,TGTGCCAGCTCACCCCGGGCCGAGGGGGTCTATGGCTACACCTTC
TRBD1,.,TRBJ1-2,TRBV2,CASTGQGVKNYGYTF,TGTGCCAGCACAGGACAGGGGGTTAAAAACTATGGCTACACCTTC
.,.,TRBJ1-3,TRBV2,CASRVGAEGNTIYF,TGTGCCAGCCGGGTGGGGGCGGAGGGAAACACCATATATTTT
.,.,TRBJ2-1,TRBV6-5,CASKGGGSSYNEQFF,TGTGCCAGCAAAGGTGGAGGAAGCTCCTACAATGAGCAGTTCTTC
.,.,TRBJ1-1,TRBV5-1,CASSQRPEYAEAFF,TGCGCCAGCAGCCAGAGACCGGAGTACGCTGAAGCTTTCTTT
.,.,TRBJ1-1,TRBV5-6,CASSLNTEAFF,TGTGCCAGCAGCCTGAACACTGAAGCTTTCTTT
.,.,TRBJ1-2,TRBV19,CASSMKQELNYGYTF,TGTGCCAGTAGTATGAAACAGGAGCTTAACTATGGCTACACCTTC
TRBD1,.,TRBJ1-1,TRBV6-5,CASIGTGSTEAFF,TGTGCCAGCATCGGGACAGGAAGCACTGAAGCTTTCTTT
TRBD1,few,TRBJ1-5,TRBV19,CASSDPRGPGNQPQHF,TGTGCCAGTAGTGACCCCAGGGGGCCTGGCAATCAGCCCCAGCATTTT
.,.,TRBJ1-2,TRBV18,CASSPDMSNYGYTF,TGTGCCAGCTCACCGGACATGTCCAACTATGGCTACACCTTC
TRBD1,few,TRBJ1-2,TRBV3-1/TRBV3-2,CASSHSGQSYTF,TGTGCCAGCAGCCATTCGGGACAGAGCTACACCTTC